This T cell receptor (beta chain) emerged from a study of human T cells and chemical hapten exposure. Study-level background: There were per-sample TCR yield variations, arising mainly from small pooled library volume differences.

CDR3 length: 15 amino acids. CDR1 is SGHRS, CDR2 YFSETQ, per germline. V dropped 1 base and J dropped 3; count of bases not matched to a gene: 3. Unique molecular identifiers were attached to individual cDNA molecules within the library. MiXCR was run by TCRdb on the 5' RACE reads, yielding one entry per CDR3 protein. In the table there are 75,000 or so distinct CDR3 sequences, roughly 15% of which are singletons. Sequencing started from total RNA isolated from unfractionated whole blood. This clonotype was counted a few times. The TCR sequence derives from a female donor in good health. The chain has TRBV5-1 and TRBJ2-3, with TRBD1 matching 9 bases. In DNA form, the CDR3 reads TGCGCCAGCAGCTTGATGACAGGGGGGACAGATACGCAGTATTTT. It is translated as CASSLMTGGTDTQYF. The full variable domain, completed using reference TRBV5-1 and TRBJ2-3, is KAGVTQTPRYLIKTRGQQVTLSCSPISGHRSVSWYQQTPGQGLQFLFEYFSETQRNKGNFPGRFSGRQFSNSRSEMNVSTLELGDSALYLCASSLMTGGTDTQYFGPGTRLTVL.